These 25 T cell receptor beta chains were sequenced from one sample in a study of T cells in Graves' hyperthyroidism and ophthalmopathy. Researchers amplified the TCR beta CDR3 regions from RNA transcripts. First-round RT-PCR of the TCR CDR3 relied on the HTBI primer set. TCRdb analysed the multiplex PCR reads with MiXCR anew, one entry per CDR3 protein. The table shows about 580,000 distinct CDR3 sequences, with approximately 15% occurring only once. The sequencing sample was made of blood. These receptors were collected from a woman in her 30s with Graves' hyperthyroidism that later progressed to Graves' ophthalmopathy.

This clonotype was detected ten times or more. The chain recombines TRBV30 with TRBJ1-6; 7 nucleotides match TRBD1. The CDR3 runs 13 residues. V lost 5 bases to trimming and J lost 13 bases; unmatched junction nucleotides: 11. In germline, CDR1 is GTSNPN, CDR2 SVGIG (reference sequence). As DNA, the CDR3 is TGTGCCTGGCGCCGGACAGGATTTCGCCCCCTCCACTTT. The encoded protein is CAWRRTGFRPLHF. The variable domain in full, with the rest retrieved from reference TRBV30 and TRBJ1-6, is SQTIHQWPATLVQPVGSPLSLECTVEGTSNPNLYWYRQAAGRGLQLLFYSVGIGQISSEVPQNLSASRPQDRQFILSSKKLLLSDSGFYLCAWRRTGFRPLHFGNGTRLTVT.

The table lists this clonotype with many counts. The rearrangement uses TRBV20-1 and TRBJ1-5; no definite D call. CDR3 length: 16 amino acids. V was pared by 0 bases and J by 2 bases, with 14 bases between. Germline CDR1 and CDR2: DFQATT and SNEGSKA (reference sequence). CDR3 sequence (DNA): TGCAGTGCTAGAGATGAGATGAGAGTAGGCAATCAGCCCCAGCATTTT. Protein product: CSARDEMRVGNQPQHF.

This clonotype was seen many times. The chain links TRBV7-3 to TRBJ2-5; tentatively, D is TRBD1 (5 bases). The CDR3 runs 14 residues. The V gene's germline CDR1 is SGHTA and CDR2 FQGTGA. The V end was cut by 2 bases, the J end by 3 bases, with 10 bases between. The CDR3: CASSLDDSKETQYF. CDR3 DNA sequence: TGTGCCAGCAGCTTAGACGACAGCAAAGAGACCCAGTACTTC.

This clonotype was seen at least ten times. The DNA for the CDR3 is TGTGCCACCAGTGATATCTCCGGGGTACCCTCCCAGAATGAGCAGTTCTTC. It is translated as CATSDISGVPSQNEQFF. The chain recombines TRBV24-1 with TRBJ2-1; the D gene is possibly TRBD2 (5 bases). This CDR3 spans 17 amino acids. V dropped 3 bases and J dropped 7 bases, with 21 bases sitting between them. Germline lookup yields CDR1 KGHDR and CDR2 SFDVKD.

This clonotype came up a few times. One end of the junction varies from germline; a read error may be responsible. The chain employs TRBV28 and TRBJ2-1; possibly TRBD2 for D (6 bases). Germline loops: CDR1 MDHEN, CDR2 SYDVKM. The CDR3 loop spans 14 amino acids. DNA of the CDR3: TGTGCCGGCAGCTCCGGGACTCTCTTAGCTGAGCAGTTCTTC. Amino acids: CAGSSGTLLAEQFF.

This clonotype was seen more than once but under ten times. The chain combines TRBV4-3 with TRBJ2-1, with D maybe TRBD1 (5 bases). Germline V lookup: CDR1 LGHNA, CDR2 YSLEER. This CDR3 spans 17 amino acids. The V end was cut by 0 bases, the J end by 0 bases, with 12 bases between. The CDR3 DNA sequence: TGCGCCAGCAGCCAAGAGGGCAGGGAACGCTCCTACAATGAGCAGTTCTTC. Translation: CASSQEGRERSYNEQFF.

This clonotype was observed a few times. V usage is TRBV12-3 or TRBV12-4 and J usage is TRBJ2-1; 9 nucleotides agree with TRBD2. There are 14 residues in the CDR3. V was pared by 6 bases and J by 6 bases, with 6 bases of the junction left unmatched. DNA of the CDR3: TGTGCCAGCAGCCGGGGACTAGCACTCAATGAGCAGTTCTTC. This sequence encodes CASSRGLALNEQFF.

CDR3 region: CASSTRTCANTGELFF. CDR3 nucleotides: TGTGCCAGCAGCACCAGGACATGTGCGAACACCGGGGAGCTGTTTTTT. This chain connects TRBV3-1 to TRBJ2-2; possibly TRBD1 for D (5 bases). CDR3 length: 16 residues. Germline assignment: CDR1 LGHDT and CDR2 YNNKEL (reference sequence). V was shortened by 5 bases and J by 0 bases, with 13 bases between the two germline ends.

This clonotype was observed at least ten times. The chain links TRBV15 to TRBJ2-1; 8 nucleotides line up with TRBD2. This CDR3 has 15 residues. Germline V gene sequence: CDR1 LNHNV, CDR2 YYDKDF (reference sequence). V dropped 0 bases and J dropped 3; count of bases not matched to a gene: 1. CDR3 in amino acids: CATSRDSGNYNEQFF. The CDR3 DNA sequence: TGTGCCACCAGCAGAGATAGCGGGAACTACAATGAGCAGTTCTTC.

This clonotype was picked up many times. CDR3 nucleotide sequence: TGTGCCAGTAGTGGGACTAGCTGGGGGGGAGATACGCAGTATTTT. It yields the protein CASSGTSWGGDTQYF. The chain carries TRBV19 and TRBJ2-3; 9 bases align to TRBD2. The CDR3 contains 15 residues. Unmatched junction bases numbered 8, after V lost 5 bases and J lost 5 bases. The germline V gene has CDR1 LNHDA and CDR2 SQIVND (reference sequence).

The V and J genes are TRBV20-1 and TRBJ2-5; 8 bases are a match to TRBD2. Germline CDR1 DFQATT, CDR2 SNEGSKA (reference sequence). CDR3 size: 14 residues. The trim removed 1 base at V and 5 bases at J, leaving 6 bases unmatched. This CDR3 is CSARVAGGGETQYF. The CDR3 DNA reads TGCAGTGCTAGAGTTGCGGGAGGTGGGGAGACCCAGTACTTC.

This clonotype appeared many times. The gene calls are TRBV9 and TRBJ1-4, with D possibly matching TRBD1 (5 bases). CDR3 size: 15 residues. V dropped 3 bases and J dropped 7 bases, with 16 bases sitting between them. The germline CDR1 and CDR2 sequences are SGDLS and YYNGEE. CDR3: CASSGDWGSREKLFF. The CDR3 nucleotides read TGTGCCAGCAGCGGCGATTGGGGGTCGCGTGAAAAACTGTTTTTT. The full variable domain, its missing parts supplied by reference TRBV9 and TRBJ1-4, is DSGVTQTPKHLITATGQRVTLRCSPRSGDLSVYWYQQSLDQGLQFLIQYYNGEERAKGNILERFSAQQFPDLHSELNLSSLELGDSALYFCASSGDWGSREKLFFGSGTQLSVL.

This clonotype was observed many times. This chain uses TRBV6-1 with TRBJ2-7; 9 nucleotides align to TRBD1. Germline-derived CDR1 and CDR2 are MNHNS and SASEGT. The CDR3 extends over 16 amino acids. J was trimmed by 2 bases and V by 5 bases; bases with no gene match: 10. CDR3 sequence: CASSPADRGFPYEQYF. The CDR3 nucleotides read TGTGCCAGCAGTCCGGCGGACAGGGGTTTTCCCTACGAGCAGTACTTC.

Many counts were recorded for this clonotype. CDR3 protein: CASRRPGTQEGDTQYF. The CDR3 region has the DNA TGTGCCAGCAGACGACCCGGGACCCAGGAGGGAGATACGCAGTATTTT. The chain has TRBV11-3 and TRBJ2-3; maybe TRBD2 (6 bases). The CDR3 covers 16 residues. V gave up 6 bases and J gave up 5 bases, with 21 bases separating them. The germline V gene encodes CDR1 SGHNT and CDR2 YENEEA. Using reference TRBV11-3 and TRBJ2-3 for the parts outside the CDR3, the full variable domain is EAGVVQSPRYKIIEKKQPVAFWCNPISGHNTLYWYLQNLGQGPELLIRYENEEAVDDSQLPKDRFSAERLKGVDSTLKIQPAELGDSAVYLCASRRPGTQEGDTQYFGPGTRLTVL.

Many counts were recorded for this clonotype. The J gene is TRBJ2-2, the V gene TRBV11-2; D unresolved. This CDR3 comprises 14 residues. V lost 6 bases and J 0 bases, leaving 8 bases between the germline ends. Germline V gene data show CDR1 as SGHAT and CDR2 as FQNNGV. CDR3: CASSSVANTGELFF. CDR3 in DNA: TGTGCCAGCAGTTCCGTCGCGAACACCGGGGAGCTGTTTTTT.

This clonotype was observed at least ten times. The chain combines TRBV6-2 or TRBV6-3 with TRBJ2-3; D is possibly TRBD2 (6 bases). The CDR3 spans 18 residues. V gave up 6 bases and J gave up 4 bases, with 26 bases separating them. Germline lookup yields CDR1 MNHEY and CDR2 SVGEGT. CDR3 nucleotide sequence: TGTGCCAGCAGCCACAGAGGAATCGGGAGAGAGAGGGCAGATACGCAGTATTTT. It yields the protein CASSHRGIGRERADTQYF.

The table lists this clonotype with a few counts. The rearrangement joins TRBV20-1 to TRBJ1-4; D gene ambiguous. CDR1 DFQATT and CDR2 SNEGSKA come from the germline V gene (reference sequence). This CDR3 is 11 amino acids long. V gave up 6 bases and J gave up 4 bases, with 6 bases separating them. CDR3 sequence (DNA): TGCAGTGCGAATGATAATGAAAAACTGTTTTTT. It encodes CSANDNEKLFF.

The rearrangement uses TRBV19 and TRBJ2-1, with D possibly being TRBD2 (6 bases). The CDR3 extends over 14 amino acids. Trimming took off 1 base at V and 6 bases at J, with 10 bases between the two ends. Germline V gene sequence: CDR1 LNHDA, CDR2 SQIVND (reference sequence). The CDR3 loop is CASSIGAGINEQFF. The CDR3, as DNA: TGTGCCAGTAGTATAGGGGCGGGAATCAATGAGCAGTTCTTC.

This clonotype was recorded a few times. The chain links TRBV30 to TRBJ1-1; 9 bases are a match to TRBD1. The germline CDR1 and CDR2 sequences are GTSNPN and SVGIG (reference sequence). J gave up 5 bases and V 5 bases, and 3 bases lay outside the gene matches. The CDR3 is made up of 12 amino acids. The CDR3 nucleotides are TGTGCCTGGGGGACAGGGTTAACTGAAGCTTTCTTT. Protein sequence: CAWGTGLTEAFF. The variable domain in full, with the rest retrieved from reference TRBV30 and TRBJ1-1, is SQTIHQWPATLVQPVGSPLSLECTVEGTSNPNLYWYRQAAGRGLQLLFYSVGIGQISSEVPQNLSASRPQDRQFILSSKKLLLSDSGFYLCAWGTGLTEAFFGQGTRLTVV.

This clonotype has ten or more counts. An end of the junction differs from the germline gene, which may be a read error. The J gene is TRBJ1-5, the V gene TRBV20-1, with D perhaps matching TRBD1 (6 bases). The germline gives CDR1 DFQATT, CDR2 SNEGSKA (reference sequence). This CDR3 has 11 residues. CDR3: CSARLDSPEYF. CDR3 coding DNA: TGCAGTGCTAGGTTGGACAGCCCCGAGTATTTT.

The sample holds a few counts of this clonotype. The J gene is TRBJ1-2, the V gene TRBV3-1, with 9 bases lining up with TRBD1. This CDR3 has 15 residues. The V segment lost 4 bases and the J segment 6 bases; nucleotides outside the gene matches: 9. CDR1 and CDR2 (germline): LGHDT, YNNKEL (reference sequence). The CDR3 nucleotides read TGTGCCAGCAGCCTGAATCACAGGGGGCAGAATGGCTACACCTTC. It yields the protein CASSLNHRGQNGYTF.

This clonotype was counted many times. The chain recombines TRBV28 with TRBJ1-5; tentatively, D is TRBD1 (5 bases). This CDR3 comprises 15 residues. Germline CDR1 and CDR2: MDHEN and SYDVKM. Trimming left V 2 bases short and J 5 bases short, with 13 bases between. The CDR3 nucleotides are TGTGCCAGCAGTTTAATCCAGGGTCACGATCAGCCCCAGCATTTT. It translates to CASSLIQGHDQPQHF.

The CDR3 loop is CASRGEGSADTQYF. The CDR3 nucleotides are TGTGCCAGCAGGGGGGAGGGGTCTGCAGATACGCAGTATTTT. The rearrangement links TRBV2 to TRBJ2-3, with 7 bases matching TRBD2. V shed 6 bases and J 4 bases; nucleotides not matched to a gene: 7. This CDR3 region has 14 residues. Germline loops: CDR1 SNHLY, CDR2 FYNNEI.

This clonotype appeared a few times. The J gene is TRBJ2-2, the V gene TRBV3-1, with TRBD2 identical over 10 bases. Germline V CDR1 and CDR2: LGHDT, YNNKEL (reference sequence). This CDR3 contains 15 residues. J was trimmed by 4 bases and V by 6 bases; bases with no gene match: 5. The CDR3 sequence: CASSLVAGGTGELFF. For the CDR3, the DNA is TGTGCCAGCAGTTTGGTAGCGGGGGGCACCGGGGAGCTGTTTTTT.

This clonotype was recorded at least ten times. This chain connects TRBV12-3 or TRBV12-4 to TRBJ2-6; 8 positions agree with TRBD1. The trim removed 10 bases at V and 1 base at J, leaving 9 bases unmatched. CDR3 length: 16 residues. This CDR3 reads CATRGTGTSGANVLTF. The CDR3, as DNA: TGTGCCACCCGCGGGACAGGAACATCTGGGGCCAACGTCCTGACTTTC.